The rows below give T cell receptor beta chains drawn from one sample of a study of blood T cells in healthy people across ages. MiXCR was run by TCRdb on the 5' RACE reads, yielding one entry per CDR3 protein. This table holds over 1,300,000 distinct CDR3 sequences, around 55% found once. Sequenced sample: blood. These receptors came from a man younger than 35 in good health. Both conserved end residues are part of each CDR3. The D gene is left open where the match is weak. Size tells how often a clone was seen (once, few, many) or the class of an expanded clone, and some rows leave it out.

d_gene | j_gene | v_gene | abundance | CDR3aa | CDR3nt
TRBD1 | TRBJ1-4 | TRBV11-2 | - | CASSATDRDNEKLFF | TGTGCCAGCAGCGCAACGGACAGGGATAATGAAAAACTGTTTTTT
- | TRBJ1-1 | TRBV18 | - | CASSPWGGIGAFF | TGTGCCAGCTCACCATGGGGAGGGATAGGAGCTTTCTTT
- | TRBJ1-3 | TRBV6-1 | - | CASKAASSGNTIYF | TGTGCCAGCAAGGCAGCTTCCTCTGGAAACACCATATATTTT
- | TRBJ2-1 | TRBV5-1 | few | CASSLGSVENNEQFF | TGCGCCAGCAGCTTGGGTAGTGTGGAAAACAATGAGCAGTTCTTC
TRBD1 | TRBJ2-7 | TRBV9 | - | CASSGTGGNEQYF | TGTGCCAGCAGCGGGACAGGGGGTAACGAGCAGTACTTC
- | TRBJ1-2 | TRBV6-1 | - | CASSEDGPLGNYGYTF | TGTGCCAGCAGTGAAGACGGACCCCTTGGAAACTATGGCTACACCTTC
TRBD1 | TRBJ2-5 | TRBV4-2 | few | CASNPGQDTKETQYF | TGTGCCAGCAACCCGGGACAGGACACCAAAGAGACCCAGTACTTC
TRBD1 | TRBJ2-5 | TRBV5-1 | - | CASSGTGFRGQETQYF | TGCGCCAGCAGCGGGACAGGTTTTAGAGGGCAAGAGACCCAGTACTTC
- | TRBJ1-1 | TRBV5-5 | - | CASSFGLGTEAFF | TGTGCCAGCAGCTTTGGGTTAGGCACTGAAGCTTTCTTT
TRBD2 | TRBJ2-5 | TRBV7-8 | - | CASSFPSGKETQYF | TGTGCCAGCAGCTTTCCTAGCGGTAAAGAGACCCAGTACTTC
- | TRBJ1-5 | TRBV4-1 | - | CASSQVRGKNQPQHF | TGCGCCAGCAGCCAAGTCCGGGGGAAAAATCAGCCCCAGCATTTT
TRBD1 | TRBJ2-3 | TRBV20-1 | - | CSATDRVKPDTQYF | TGCAGTGCCACCGACAGGGTAAAACCAGATACGCAGTATTTT
- | TRBJ1-2 | TRBV4-3 | - | CASRTGGSANYGYTF | TGCGCCAGCAGAACGGGGGGATCGGCTAACTATGGCTACACCTTC
- | TRBJ1-2 | TRBV12-3/TRBV12-4 | - | CASTLWPNYGYTF | TGTGCCAGCACCCTTTGGCCCAACTATGGCTACACCTTC
- | TRBJ2-1 | TRBV7-2 | - | CASSQPTGYGYNEQFF | TGTGCCAGCAGCCAACCGACAGGATACGGCTACAATGAGCAGTTCTTC
- | TRBJ2-4 | TRBV29-1 | - | CSVEVPKEAKNIQYF | TGCAGCGTTGAAGTCCCGAAGGAGGCCAAAAACATTCAGTACTTC
- | TRBJ2-1 | TRBV12-3/TRBV12-4 | - | CASSLTSQREQFF | TGTGCCAGCAGTCTGACTAGTCAACGTGAGCAGTTCTTC
TRBD1 | TRBJ1-4 | TRBV6-2/TRBV6-3 | - | CASNYRGQNEKLFF | TGTGCCAGCAACTACAGGGGGCAGAATGAAAAACTGTTTTTT
- | TRBJ2-1 | TRBV29-1 | - | CSVLASYNEQFF | TGCAGCGTACTAGCCTCCTACAATGAGCAGTTCTTC
TRBD1 | TRBJ2-7 | TRBV2 | - | CASSKVDREPYEQYF | TGTGCCAGCAGTAAGGTCGACAGGGAACCCTACGAGCAGTACTTC
- | TRBJ2-1 | TRBV6-5 | - | CASSLSTRYNEQFF | TGTGCCAGCAGTTTGTCGACCAGGTACAATGAGCAGTTCTTC
- | TRBJ2-5 | TRBV11-2 | - | CASSKGSREAKTQYF | TGTGCCAGCAGCAAGGGGAGCAGGGAGGCCAAGACCCAGTACTTC
- | TRBJ2-4 | TRBV6-5 | - | CASGRKGRNIQYF | TGTGCCAGCGGCCGTAAGGGCAGGAACATTCAGTACTTC
- | TRBJ1-1 | TRBV28 | - | CASSNSGSQAFF | TGTGCCAGCAGCAACTCCGGGTCCCAAGCTTTCTTT
- | TRBJ2-7 | TRBV7-2 | - | CASSWDGGKYEQYF | TGTGCCAGCAGCTGGGACGGCGGAAAATACGAGCAGTACTTC
- | TRBJ1-2 | TRBV4-3 | few | CASSQDITGYGYTF | TGCGCCAGCAGCCAAGATATTACGGGCTATGGCTACACCTTC
- | TRBJ2-1 | TRBV5-1 | - | CASSVGQAAEQFF | TGCGCCAGCAGCGTGGGGCAGGCTGCTGAGCAGTTCTTC
TRBD2 | TRBJ2-5 | TRBV7-2 | - | CAGSLDVLAGVQETQYF | TGTGCCGGCAGCTTAGATGTGCTAGCGGGGGTACAAGAGACCCAGTACTTC
- | TRBJ2-2 | TRBV28 | - | CASSFVGGTGELFF | TGTGCCAGCAGTTTTGTCGGGGGAACCGGGGAGCTGTTTTTT
- | TRBJ2-7 | TRBV20-1 | - | CSARDHDYEQYF | TGCAGTGCTAGAGATCACGACTACGAGCAGTACTTC
- | TRBJ1-2 | TRBV6-6 | few | CASATRTLYTF | TGTGCCAGCGCCACCCGGACACTGTACACCTTC
- | TRBJ2-2 | TRBV29-1 | few | CSVVEGGTAGELFF | TGCAGCGTTGTTGAGGGAGGTACGGCCGGGGAGCTGTTTTTT